This T cell receptor (beta chain) was profiled in a study of blood T cell repertoires in COVID-19 (dated by TCRdb to about 2020). Notes on the research overall: Collaborator samples came from the United States, Italy and Spain and covered acute and convalescent phases of COVID-19. The material from the prospective study consisted of cDNA or gDNA derived from T cells, B-cell-depleted T cells, or PBMCs. Deeply sampled blood TCRbeta repertoires from subjects exposed to, actively infected with, or recovered from COVID-19 were included in the dataset. A freely available public database, intended as a resource for researchers studying the immune response to SARS-CoV-2, is where the repertoires were released. The samples were drawn from two sources: the first 160 participants of the ongoing ImmuneRACE study, and 1,000 to 1,500 subjects contributed by 6 global collaborators. Sample metadata almost always included a de-identified subject ID, COVID-19 status, age in years and sex. Where available, HLA class I and class II types were obtained from metadata supplied by the sample provider rather than from assay-based typing.

The germline V gene sets CDR1 to MDHEN and CDR2 to SYDVKM. V is pared back by 2 bases and J by 4 bases, with 15 bases lying between the germline termini. From the cysteine up to the phenylalanine, the CDR3 has a length of 15 residues. CDR3 DNA is the only sequence kept; it has 45 bases, read in frame from the first base. The paper as a whole reports these results and caveats: The amount of clinical and demographic metadata varied by source and participant and was provided uncurated.

TCRbeta CDR3 regions were amplified from genomic DNA by means of the immunoSEQ Assay, a bias-controlled multiplex PCR. The authors' analysis ran thus. Nucleated cell counts per sample were estimated from amplification of reference gene primers within the assay. Sequence reads were collapsed and filtered to measure the absolute abundance of every unique TCRbeta CDR3 rearrangement. For each sample, productive Simpson clonality was calculated as the square root of Simpson's diversity index across productive rearrangements. TCRdb re-hosts the immuneACCESS table, in-frame sequences only. Its copies lack some clones; in the studies checked, an unresolved V gene accounts for under half of them, and the cause for the rest is not known. D and trimming come from the DNA, and the V and J calls and clone size come from that table. Present in this sample are a few hundred thousand clones, about 89% of which were seen just once. 5% to 7.5% of the sample is held by the ten biggest clonotypes.

Remarks on this clone: Its antigen is not yet known. Qualities for individual bases were not recorded, and no much larger clone is one base off.

Samples from volunteer blood donors who had recovered from COVID-19 were contributed by a second Seattle source. The collaborating institutions used their own protocols to collect whole blood in K2EDTA tubes. For TCRbeta analysis, collaborators shipped samples as frozen whole blood, isolated PBMCs, or DNA extracted from either of those sample types. Recombination joined TRBV28 with TRBJ2-7; 5 matching bases give a weak D call of TRBD1. The sequencing input was peripheral blood. This clonotype originated in a man aged 18 to 30 who had recovered from COVID-19. The nucleotide sequence is given as TGTGCCAGCAGTTTAGAACAGGAGTTCGGGTACGAGCAGTACTTC. Translated, it gives CASSLEQEFGYEQYF. The variable domain in full, with residues beyond the CDR3 obtained from the reference TRBV28 and TRBJ2-7 genes, is DVKVTQSSRYLVKRTGEKVFLECVQDMDHENMFWYRQDPGLGLRLIYFSYDVKMKEKGDIPEGYSVSREKKERFSLILESASTNQTSMYLCASSLEQEFGYEQYFGPGTRLTVT.